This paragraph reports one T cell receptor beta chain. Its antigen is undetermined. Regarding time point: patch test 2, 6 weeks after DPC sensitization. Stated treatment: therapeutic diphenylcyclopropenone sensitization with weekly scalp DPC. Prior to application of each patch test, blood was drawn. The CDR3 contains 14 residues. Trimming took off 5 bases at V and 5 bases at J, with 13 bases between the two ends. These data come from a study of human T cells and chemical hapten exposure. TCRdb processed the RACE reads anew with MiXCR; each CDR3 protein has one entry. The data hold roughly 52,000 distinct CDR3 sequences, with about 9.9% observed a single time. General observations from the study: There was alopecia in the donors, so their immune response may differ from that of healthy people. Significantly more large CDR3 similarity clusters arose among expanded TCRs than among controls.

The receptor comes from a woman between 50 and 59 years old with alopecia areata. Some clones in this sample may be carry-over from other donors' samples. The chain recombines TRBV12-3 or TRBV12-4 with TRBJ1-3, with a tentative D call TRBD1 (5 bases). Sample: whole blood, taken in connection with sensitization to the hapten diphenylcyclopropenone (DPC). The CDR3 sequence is CASSKEGVRNTIYF. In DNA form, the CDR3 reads TGTGCCAGCAGTAAGGAAGGGGTCCGAAACACCATATATTTT.